The T cell receptor beta chain described here comes from a study of CD8 T cells in Susac syndrome. Multiple sclerosis controls were treatment-naive patients with stable or active relapsing-remitting disease. A quantity of roughly 0.5 to 1 ug RNA underwent reverse transcription using random hexamers. TCRdb reanalysed the immunoSEQ multiplex PCR reads using MiXCR and keeps one entry per CDR3 protein. The sample records some 130,000 distinct CDR3 sequences, 90% to 95% being singletons. The V and J ends lost 8 bases and 3 bases respectively, with 8 bases between them. This CDR3 comprises 12 residues. The germline V gene has CDR1 MDHEN and CDR2 SYDVKM.

The sequence came from a human donor with multiple sclerosis. The chain links TRBV28 to TRBJ2-1; weak D call: TRBD1 (6 bases). The specimen was CD8+ T cells from PBMCs. Written as DNA, the CDR3 is TGTGCCAGCGAGGACAGCTACAATGAGCAGTTCTTC. Protein product: CASEDSYNEQFF.